This T cell receptor beta chain was identified during a study of blood T cell repertoires in COVID-19. Study summary: PBMCs, B-cell-depleted T cells, or T cells were the source of the cDNA or gDNA that made up the material.

CDR1 and CDR2 from the germline V gene are SEHNR and FQNEAQ (reference sequence). Trimming took off 5 bases at V and 8 bases at J, with 25 bases between the two ends. This CDR3 is built from 17 residues. Profiling relied on immunoSEQ multiplex PCR, and the TCRdb table lists in-frame clones only, not all of them. The profile shows more than 200,000 clones, more than 75% of them singletons. The sequencing sample was made of peripheral blood. This TCR was sampled from a middle-aged man with COVID-19, enrolled during active disease. The chain uses TRBV7-9 and TRBJ2-1; perhaps TRBD2 as D (5 bases). CDR3 amino acids: CASSGEGLKSLGDEQFF. The CDR3 nucleotides read TGTGCCAGCAGCGGAGAAGGCCTTAAGTCCCTCGGGGATGAGCAGTTCTTC. The whole variable domain, remainder taken from reference TRBV7-9 and TRBJ2-1, is DTGVSQNPRHKITKRGQNVTFRCDPISEHNRLYWYRQTLGQGPEFLTYFQNEAQLEKSRLLSDRFSAERPKGSFSTLEIQRTEQGDSAMYLCASSGEGLKSLGDEQFFGPGTRLTVL.